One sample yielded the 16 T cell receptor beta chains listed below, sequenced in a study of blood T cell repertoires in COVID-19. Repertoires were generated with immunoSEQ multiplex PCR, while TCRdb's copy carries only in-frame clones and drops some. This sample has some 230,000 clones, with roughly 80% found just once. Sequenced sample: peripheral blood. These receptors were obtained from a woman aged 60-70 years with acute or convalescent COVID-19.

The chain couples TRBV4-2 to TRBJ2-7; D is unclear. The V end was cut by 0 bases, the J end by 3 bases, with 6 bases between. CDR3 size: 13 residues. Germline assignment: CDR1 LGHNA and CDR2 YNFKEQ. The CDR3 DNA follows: TGTGCCAGCAGCCAAGATGAGGTCTACGAGCAGTACTTC. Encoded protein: CASSQDEVYEQYF.

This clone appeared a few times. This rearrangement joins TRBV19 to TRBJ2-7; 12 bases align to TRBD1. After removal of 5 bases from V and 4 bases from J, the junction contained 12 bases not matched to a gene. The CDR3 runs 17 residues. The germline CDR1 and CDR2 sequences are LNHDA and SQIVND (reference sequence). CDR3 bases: TGTGCCAGTAGTGTCCAGAATGGGGGACAGGGGGCATACGAGCAGTACTTC. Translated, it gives CASSVQNGGQGAYEQYF.

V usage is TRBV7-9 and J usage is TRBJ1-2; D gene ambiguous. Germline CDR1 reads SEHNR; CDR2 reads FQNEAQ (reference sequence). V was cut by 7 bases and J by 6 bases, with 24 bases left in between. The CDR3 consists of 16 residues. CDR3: CASTSARARFGNGYTF. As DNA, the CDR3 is TGTGCCAGCACCTCGGCGAGGGCGCGCTTTGGTAATGGCTACACCTTC.

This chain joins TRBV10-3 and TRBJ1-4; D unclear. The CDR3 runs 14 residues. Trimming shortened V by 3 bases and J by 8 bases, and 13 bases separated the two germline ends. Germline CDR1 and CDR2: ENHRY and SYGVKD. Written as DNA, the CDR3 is TGTGCCATCAGTGACGGTATACAGACGGAAAAACTGTTTTTT. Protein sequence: CAISDGIQTEKLFF.

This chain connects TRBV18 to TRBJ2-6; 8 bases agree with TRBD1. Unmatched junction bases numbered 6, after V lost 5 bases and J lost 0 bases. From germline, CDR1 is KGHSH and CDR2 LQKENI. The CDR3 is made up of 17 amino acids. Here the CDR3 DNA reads TGTGCCAGCTCATCGCGGACAGGGAGCTCTGGGGCCAACGTCCTGACTTTC. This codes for CASSSRTGSSGANVLTF. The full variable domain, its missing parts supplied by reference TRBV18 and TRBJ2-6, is NAGVMQNPRHLVRRRGQEARLRCSPMKGHSHVYWYRQLPEEGLKFMVYLQKENIIDESGMPKERFSAEFPKEGPSILRIQQVVRGDSAAYFCASSSRTGSSGANVLTFGAGSRLTVL.

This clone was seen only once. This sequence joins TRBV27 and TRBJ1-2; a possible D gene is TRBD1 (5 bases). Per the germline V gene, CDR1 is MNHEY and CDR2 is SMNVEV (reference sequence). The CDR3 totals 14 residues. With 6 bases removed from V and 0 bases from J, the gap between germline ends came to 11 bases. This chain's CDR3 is CASRSQGSNYGYTF. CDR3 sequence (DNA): TGTGCCAGCAGATCTCAGGGTTCTAACTATGGCTACACCTTC.

The CDR3, as DNA: TGTGCCAGTAAAGACAGGAACACTGAAGCTTTCTTT. Translation: CASKDRNTEAFF. The rearrangement uses TRBV19 and TRBJ1-1; D might be TRBD1 (5 bases). The germline V gene encodes CDR1 LNHDA and CDR2 SQIVND (reference sequence). Trimming removed 7 bases at V and 1 base at J, with 7 bases between. The CDR3 covers 12 residues.

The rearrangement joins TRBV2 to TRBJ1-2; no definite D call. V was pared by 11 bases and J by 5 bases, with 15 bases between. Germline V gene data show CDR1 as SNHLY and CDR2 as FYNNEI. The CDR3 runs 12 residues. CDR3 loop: CAQRSAIYGYTF. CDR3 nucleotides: TGTGCCCAACGCAGCGCGATTTATGGCTACACCTTC.

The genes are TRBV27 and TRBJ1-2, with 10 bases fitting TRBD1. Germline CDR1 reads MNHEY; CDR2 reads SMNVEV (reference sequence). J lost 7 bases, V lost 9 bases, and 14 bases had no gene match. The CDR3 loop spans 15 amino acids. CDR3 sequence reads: CASRGTGVVSGGYTF. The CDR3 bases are TGTGCCAGTCGCGGGACAGGGGTAGTATCGGGTGGCTACACCTTC.

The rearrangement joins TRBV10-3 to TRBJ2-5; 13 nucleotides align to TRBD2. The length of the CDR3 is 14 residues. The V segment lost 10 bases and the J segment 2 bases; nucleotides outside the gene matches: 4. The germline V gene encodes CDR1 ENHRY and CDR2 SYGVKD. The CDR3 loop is CATRTSGGQETQYF. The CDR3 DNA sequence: TGTGCCACTCGGACTAGCGGGGGACAAGAGACCCAGTACTTC.

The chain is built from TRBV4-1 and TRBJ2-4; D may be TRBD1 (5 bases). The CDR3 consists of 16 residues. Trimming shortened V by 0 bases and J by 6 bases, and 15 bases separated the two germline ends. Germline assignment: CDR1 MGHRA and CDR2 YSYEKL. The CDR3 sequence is CASSQEVDRPLNIQYF. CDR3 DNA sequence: TGCGCCAGCAGCCAAGAAGTCGACAGACCTTTAAACATTCAGTACTTC.

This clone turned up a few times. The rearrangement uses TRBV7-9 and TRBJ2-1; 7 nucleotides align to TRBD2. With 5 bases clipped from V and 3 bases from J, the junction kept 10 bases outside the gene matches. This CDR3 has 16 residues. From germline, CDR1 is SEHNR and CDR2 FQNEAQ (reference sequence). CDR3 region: CASSPTSGTNYNEQFF. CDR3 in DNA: TGTGCCAGCAGCCCAACTTCTGGGACTAACTACAATGAGCAGTTCTTC.

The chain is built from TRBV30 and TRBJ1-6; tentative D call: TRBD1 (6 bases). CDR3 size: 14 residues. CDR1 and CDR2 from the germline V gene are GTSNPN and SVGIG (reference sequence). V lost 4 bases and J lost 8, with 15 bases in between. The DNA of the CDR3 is TGTGCCTGGAAGCGCCAGTCAGGGGATTCACCCCTCCACTTT. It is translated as CAWKRQSGDSPLHF.

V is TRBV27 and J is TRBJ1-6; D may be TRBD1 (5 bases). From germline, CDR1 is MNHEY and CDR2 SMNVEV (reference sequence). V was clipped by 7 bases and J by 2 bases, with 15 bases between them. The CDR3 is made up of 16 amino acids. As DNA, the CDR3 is TGTGCCAGCACTATCCGGGGGGGTCCCTATAATTCACCCCTCCACTTT. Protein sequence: CASTIRGGPYNSPLHF.

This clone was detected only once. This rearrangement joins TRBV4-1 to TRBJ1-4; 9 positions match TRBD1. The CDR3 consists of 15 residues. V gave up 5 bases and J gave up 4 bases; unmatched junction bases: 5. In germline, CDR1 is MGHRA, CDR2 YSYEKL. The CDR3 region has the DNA TGCGCCAGCAGCTTCCCGACAGGGGGTAATGAAAAACTGTTTTTT. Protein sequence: CASSFPTGGNEKLFF.

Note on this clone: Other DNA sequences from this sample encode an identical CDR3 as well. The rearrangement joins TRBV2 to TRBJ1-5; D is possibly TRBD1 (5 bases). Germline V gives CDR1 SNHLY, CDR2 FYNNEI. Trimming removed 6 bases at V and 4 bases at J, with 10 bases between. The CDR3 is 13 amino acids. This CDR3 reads CASRRDSNQPQHF. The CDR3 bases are TGTGCCAGCAGACGGGACTCGAATCAGCCCCAGCATTTT.